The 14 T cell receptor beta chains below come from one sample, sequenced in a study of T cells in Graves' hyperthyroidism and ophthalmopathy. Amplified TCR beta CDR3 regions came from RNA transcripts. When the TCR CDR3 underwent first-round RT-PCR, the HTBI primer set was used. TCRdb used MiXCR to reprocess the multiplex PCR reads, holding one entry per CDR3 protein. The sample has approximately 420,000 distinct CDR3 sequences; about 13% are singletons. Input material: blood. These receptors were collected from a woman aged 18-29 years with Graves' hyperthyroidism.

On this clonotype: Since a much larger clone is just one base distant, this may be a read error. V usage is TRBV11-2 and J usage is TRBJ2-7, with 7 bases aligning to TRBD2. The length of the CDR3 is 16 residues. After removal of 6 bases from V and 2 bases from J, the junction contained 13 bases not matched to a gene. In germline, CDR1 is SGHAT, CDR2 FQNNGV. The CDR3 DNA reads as TGTGCCAGCAGACCCCGCGGAGGGGCGGGGGCCTACGAGCAGTACTTC. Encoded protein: CASRPRGGAGAYEQYF.

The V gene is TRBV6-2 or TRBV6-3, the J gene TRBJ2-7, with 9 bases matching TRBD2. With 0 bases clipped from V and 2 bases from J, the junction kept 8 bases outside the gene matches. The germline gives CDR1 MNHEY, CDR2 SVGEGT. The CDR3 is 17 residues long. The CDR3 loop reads CASSYSNRAGGAYEQYF. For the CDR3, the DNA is TGTGCCAGCAGTTACTCGAACCGGGCGGGAGGGGCCTACGAGCAGTACTTC.

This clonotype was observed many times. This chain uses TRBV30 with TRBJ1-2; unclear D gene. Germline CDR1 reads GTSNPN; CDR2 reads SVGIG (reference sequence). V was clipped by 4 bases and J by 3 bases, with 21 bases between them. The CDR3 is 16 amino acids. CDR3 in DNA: TGTGCCTGGATCGGACTGACGGCCACTTCTCACTATGGCTACACCTTC. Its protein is CAWIGLTATSHYGYTF.

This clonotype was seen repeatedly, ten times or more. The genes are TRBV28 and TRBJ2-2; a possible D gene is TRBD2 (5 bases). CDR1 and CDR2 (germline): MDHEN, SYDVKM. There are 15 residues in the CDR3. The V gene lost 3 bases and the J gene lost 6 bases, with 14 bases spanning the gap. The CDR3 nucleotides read TGTGCCAGCAGTTTGATCGAGGGAATGGCCGGGGAGCTGTTTTTT. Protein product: CASSLIEGMAGELFF.

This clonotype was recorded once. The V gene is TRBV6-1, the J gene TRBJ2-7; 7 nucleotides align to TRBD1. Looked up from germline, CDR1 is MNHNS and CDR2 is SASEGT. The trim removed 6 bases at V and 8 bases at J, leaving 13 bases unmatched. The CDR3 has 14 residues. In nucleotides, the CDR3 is TGTGCCAGCAGGACGATAAATGGACAGGCCAAGCAGTACTTC. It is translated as CASRTINGQAKQYF.

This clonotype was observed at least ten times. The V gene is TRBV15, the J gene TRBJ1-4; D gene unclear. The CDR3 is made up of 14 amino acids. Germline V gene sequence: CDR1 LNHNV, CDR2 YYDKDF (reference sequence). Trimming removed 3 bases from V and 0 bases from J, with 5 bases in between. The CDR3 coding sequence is TGTGCCACCAGCAGGGCGGCAACTAATGAAAAACTGTTTTTT. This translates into CATSRAATNEKLFF.

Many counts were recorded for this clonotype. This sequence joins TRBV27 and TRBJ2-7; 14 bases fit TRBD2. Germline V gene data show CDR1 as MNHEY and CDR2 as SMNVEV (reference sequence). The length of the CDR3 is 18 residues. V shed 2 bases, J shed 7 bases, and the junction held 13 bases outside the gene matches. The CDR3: CASSLALPTSGRAIEQYF. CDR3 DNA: TGTGCCAGCAGTTTAGCCCTTCCGACTAGCGGGAGGGCCATAGAGCAGTACTTC.

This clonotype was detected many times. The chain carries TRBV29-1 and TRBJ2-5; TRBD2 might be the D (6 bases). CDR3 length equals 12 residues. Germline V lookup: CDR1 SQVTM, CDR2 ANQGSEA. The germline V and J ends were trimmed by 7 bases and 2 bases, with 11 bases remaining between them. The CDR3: CSGGVTQETQYF. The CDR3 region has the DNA TGCAGCGGCGGGGTCACGCAAGAGACCCAGTACTTC.

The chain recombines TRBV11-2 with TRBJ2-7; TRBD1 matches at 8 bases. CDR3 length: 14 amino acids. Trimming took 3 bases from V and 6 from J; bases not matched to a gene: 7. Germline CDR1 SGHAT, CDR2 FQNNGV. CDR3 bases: TGTGCCAGCAGCTTGTCGGGACAGGTCGGCGAGCAGTACTTC. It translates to CASSLSGQVGEQYF.

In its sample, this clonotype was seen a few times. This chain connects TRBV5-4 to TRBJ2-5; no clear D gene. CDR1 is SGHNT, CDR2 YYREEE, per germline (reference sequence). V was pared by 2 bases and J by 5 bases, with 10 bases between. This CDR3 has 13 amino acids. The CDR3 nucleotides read TGTGCCAGCAGCTTAGAGGCAAAGGAGACCCAGTACTTC. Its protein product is CASSLEAKETQYF.

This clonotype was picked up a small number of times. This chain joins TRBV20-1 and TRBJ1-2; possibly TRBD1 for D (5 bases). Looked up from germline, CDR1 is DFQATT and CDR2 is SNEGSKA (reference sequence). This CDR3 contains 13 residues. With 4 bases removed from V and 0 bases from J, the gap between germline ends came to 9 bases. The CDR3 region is CSAIDRTNYGYTF. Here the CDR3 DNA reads TGCAGTGCTATCGACAGAACTAACTATGGCTACACCTTC.

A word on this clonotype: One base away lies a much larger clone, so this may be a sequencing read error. CDR3 DNA sequence: TGTGCCTGGAGTGCACGGGTCGGGGAGCTGTTTTTT. Its protein product is CAWSARVGELFF. The chain combines TRBV30 with TRBJ2-2; no firm D call. V lost 1 base, J lost 7 bases, and 7 bases lay in between. The CDR3 is 12 amino acids. From germline, CDR1 is GTSNPN and CDR2 SVGIG (reference sequence). Based on the CDR3 plus reference TRBV30 and TRBJ2-2, the full variable domain is SQTIHQWPATLVQPVGSPLSLECTVEGTSNPNLYWYRQAAGRGLQLLFYSVGIGQISSEVPQNLSASRPQDRQFILSSKKLLLSDSGFYLCAWSARVGELFFGEGSRLTVL.

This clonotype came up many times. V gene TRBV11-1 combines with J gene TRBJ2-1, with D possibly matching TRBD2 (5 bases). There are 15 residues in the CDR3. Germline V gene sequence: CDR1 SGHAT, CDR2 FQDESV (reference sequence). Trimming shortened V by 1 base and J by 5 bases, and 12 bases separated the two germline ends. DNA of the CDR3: TGTGCCAGCAGCTTAGACGGGAAACTCCACAATGAGCAGTTCTTC. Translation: CASSLDGKLHNEQFF.

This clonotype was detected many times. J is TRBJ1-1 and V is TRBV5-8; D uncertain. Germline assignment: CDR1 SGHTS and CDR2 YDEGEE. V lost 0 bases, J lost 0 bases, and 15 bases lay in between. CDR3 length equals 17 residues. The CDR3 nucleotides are TGTGCCAGCAGCTTGGTACCGGCCATAACCATGAACACTGAAGCTTTCTTT. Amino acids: CASSLVPAITMNTEAFF.